The 32 T cell receptor beta chains in this list originate from one sample, sequenced in a study of T cells in Graves' hyperthyroidism and ophthalmopathy. Amplified regions were TCR beta CDR3 sequences from RNA transcripts. The HTBI primer set was used in a first-round RT-PCR of the TCR CDR3. TCRdb reprocessed the multiplex PCR reads with MiXCR, giving one entry per CDR3 protein. The sample carries more than 300,000 distinct CDR3 sequences, around 14% recorded once. Material: blood. The receptors shown here come from a woman between 55 and 75 years old with Graves' hyperthyroidism.

This clonotype was seen ten or more times. The chain recombines TRBV28 with TRBJ1-2; D remains unclear. The CDR3 extends over 13 amino acids. Trimming took 3 bases from V and 13 from J, leaving 18 bases between them. Per the germline V gene, CDR1 is MDHEN and CDR2 is SYDVKM. Here the CDR3 DNA reads TGTGCCAGCAGTTTTCTGAGTAGTGAGGGCGGCACCTTC. Protein sequence: CASSFLSSEGGTF.

This clonotype was seen repeatedly, ten times or more. The V and J genes are TRBV6-2 or TRBV6-3 and TRBJ2-7; 8 nucleotides align to TRBD1. Per germline, CDR1 MNHEY and CDR2 SVGEGT. The trim removed 7 bases at V and 3 bases at J, leaving 5 bases unmatched. This CDR3 contains 13 residues. CDR3 coding DNA: TGTGCCAGCAAGAGCGGACAGGGCTACGAGCAGTACTTC. Translated: CASKSGQGYEQYF.

This clonotype was counted many times. The chain employs TRBV28 and TRBJ2-1, with TRBD1 identical over 9 bases. This CDR3 is built from 14 residues. J gave up 5 bases and V 6 bases, and 5 bases lay outside the gene matches. Germline-derived CDR1 and CDR2 are MDHEN and SYDVKM. DNA for the CDR3: TGTGCCAGCAGGATGGGACAGGGAAACAATGAGCAGTTCTTC. Protein sequence: CASRMGQGNNEQFF.

In this sample, this clonotype turned up many times. V usage is TRBV11-3 and J usage is TRBJ2-1; D is tentatively TRBD1 or TRBD2 (5 bases each). V was pared by 5 bases and J by 7 bases, with 12 bases between. The CDR3 has 13 amino acids. The germline gives CDR1 SGHNT, CDR2 YENEEA. CDR3 DNA sequence: TGTGCCAGCAGCCGATTTGAGGGGAATGAGCAGTTCTTC. This encodes CASSRFEGNEQFF. The variable domain in full, with the rest retrieved from reference TRBV11-3 and TRBJ2-1, is EAGVVQSPRYKIIEKKQPVAFWCNPISGHNTLYWYLQNLGQGPELLIRYENEEAVDDSQLPKDRFSAERLKGVDSTLKIQPAELGDSAVYLCASSRFEGNEQFFGPGTRLTVL.

This clonotype has at least ten counts. V usage is TRBV20-1 and J usage is TRBJ1-5; D is unresolved. V was pared by 0 bases and J by 7 bases, with 13 bases between. Per germline, CDR1 DFQATT and CDR2 SNEGSKA (reference sequence). This CDR3 has 14 amino acids. The CDR3 is CSARDAGGEQPQHF. The CDR3 DNA sequence: TGCAGTGCTAGAGACGCGGGTGGGGAACAGCCCCAGCATTTT.

This clonotype has only one observation. V gene TRBV19 combines with J gene TRBJ2-5; 7 bases line up with TRBD1. The ends lost 1 base at V and 5 bases at J; junction bases unmatched: 7. CDR1 LNHDA and CDR2 SQIVND come from the germline V gene (reference sequence). The CDR3 runs to 15 residues. The chain's CDR3 is CASSIGRGLGETQYF. Here the CDR3 DNA reads TGTGCCAGTAGTATAGGTAGGGGGCTCGGGGAGACCCAGTACTTC.

This clonotype has ten or more counts. The chain links TRBV19 to TRBJ1-2; D might be TRBD1 (6 bases). V shed 3 bases and J shed 3 bases, with 14 bases lying between them. This CDR3 is 15 amino acids long. CDR1 LNHDA and CDR2 SQIVND come from the germline V gene (reference sequence). As DNA, the CDR3 is TGTGCCAGTAGTATGGCAGGGGCGGGCCACTATGGCTACACCTTC. Amino acid sequence: CASSMAGAGHYGYTF.

In its sample, this clonotype was seen many times. This chain joins TRBV7-9 and TRBJ2-7, with 9 bases that match TRBD1. V lost 6 bases and J lost 5; bases outside the gene matches: 11. CDR1 SEHNR and CDR2 FQNEAQ come from the germline V gene (reference sequence). This CDR3 is built from 15 residues. As DNA, the CDR3 is TGTGCCAGCAGACCGAAACAGGGGGCCGGCCACGAGCAGTACTTC. This translates into CASRPKQGAGHEQYF.

The chain has TRBV28 and TRBJ2-5; 7 nucleotides line up with TRBD1. V trimming: 4 bases; J trimming: 4 bases; junction bases outside the gene matches: 12. The CDR3 contains 16 residues. CDR1 and CDR2 (germline): MDHEN, SYDVKM. DNA for the CDR3: TGTGCCAGCAGTTCCGACAGGGCTGTTGGACTAGAGACCCAGTACTTC. This encodes CASSSDRAVGLETQYF.

About this clonotype: The junction and the germline gene differ at one end; a read error may be behind it. The CDR3 bases are TGCGCCGGCAGTGAGTCCGGACAGTACCCCTACGAGCAGTACTTC. It yields the protein CAGSESGQYPYEQYF. The chain uses TRBV10-1 and TRBJ2-7; tentatively, D is TRBD1 (6 bases). The CDR3 is 15 amino acids. In germline, CDR1 is WNHNN, CDR2 SYGVQD (reference sequence).

This clonotype came up a few times. The rearrangement joins TRBV9 to TRBJ1-1; a possible D gene is TRBD1 (6 bases). The germline V gene has CDR1 SGDLS and CDR2 YYNGEE. This CDR3 has 14 residues. Deletions cut 1 base from V and 3 bases from J, with 10 bases between. DNA of the CDR3: TGTGCCAGCAGCGTACAGGGGCTGGACACTGAAGCTTTCTTT. This sequence encodes CASSVQGLDTEAFF.

This clonotype was counted many times. This sequence joins TRBV2 and TRBJ2-4, with a weak D call TRBD2 (6 bases). With 4 bases removed from V and 8 bases from J, the gap between germline ends came to 9 bases. This CDR3 region has 12 residues. Germline values: CDR1 SNHLY, CDR2 FYNNEI. DNA for the CDR3: TGTGCCAGCAGTGCGGGGGTGGACATTCAGTACTTC. It codes for CASSAGVDIQYF. The full variable domain, with the rest looked up from reference TRBV2 and TRBJ2-4, is EPEVTQTPSHQVTQMGQEVILRCVPISNHLYFYWYRQILGQKVEFLVSFYNNEISEKSEIFDDQFSVERPDGSNFTLKIRSTKLEDSAMYFCASSAGVDIQYFGAGTRLSVL.

CDR3 in amino acids: CASSKQGPMNTEAFF. CDR3 nucleotide sequence: TGTGCCAGCAGCAAACAGGGTCCCATGAACACTGAAGCTTTCTTT. The V gene is TRBV11-3, the J gene TRBJ1-1; a possible D gene is TRBD1 (6 bases). The CDR3 is 15 amino acids. V dropped 5 bases and J dropped 0 bases, with 13 bases sitting between them. CDR1 SGHNT and CDR2 YENEEA come from the germline V gene.

This clonotype was observed many times. DNA of the CDR3: TGTGCCAGCAGCTTAGGCCAGAATGAGCAGTTCTTC. This gives the protein CASSLGQNEQFF. The chain employs TRBV11-2 and TRBJ2-1; D gene ambiguous. Germline CDR1 SGHAT, CDR2 FQNNGV. V was cut by 1 base and J by 7 bases, with 5 bases left in between. The length of the CDR3 is 12 residues.

This clonotype has ten or more counts. J is TRBJ2-7 and V is TRBV6-1; 9 bases match TRBD1. V gave up 6 bases and J gave up 3 bases; unmatched junction bases: 9. Germline V lookup: CDR1 MNHNS, CDR2 SASEGT. This CDR3 region has 15 residues. CDR3 residues: CASSSRGQGYYEQYF. CDR3 nucleotides: TGTGCCAGCAGCTCCCGGGGACAGGGATACTACGAGCAGTACTTC.

This clonotype has ten or more counts. The rearrangement joins TRBV11-2 to TRBJ2-3; D might be TRBD2 (5 bases). This CDR3 spans 14 amino acids. V lost 5 bases and J 4 bases, leaving 13 bases between the germline ends. Germline-derived CDR1 and CDR2 are SGHAT and FQNNGV. This CDR3 reads CASSLAPKSDTQYF. CDR3 DNA: TGTGCCAGCAGCCTAGCACCTAAATCAGATACGCAGTATTTT.

The sample holds many counts of this clonotype. The gene calls are TRBV11-2 and TRBJ2-3; 12 nucleotides align to TRBD2. This CDR3 region has 16 residues. Losses at the gene ends were 8 bases for V and 3 bases for J; bases not matched to a gene: 9. Germline V gene lookup returns CDR1 SGHAT and CDR2 FQNNGV. This CDR3 is CASGPPTSGSTDTQYF. CDR3 in DNA: TGTGCCAGCGGCCCACCGACTAGCGGGAGTACAGATACGCAGTATTTT.

This chain uses TRBV20-1 with TRBJ2-5, with a weak D call TRBD1 (5 bases). CDR3 length: 13 amino acids. V dropped 7 bases and J dropped 2 bases, with 14 bases sitting between them. Per the germline V gene, CDR1 is DFQATT and CDR2 is SNEGSKA (reference sequence). The CDR3 here is CSGLRRTQETQYF. The DNA for the CDR3 is TGCAGTGGCTTAAGGCGGACACAAGAGACCCAGTACTTC.

This clonotype has at least ten counts. The V gene is TRBV28, the J gene TRBJ2-7, with 10 bases aligning to TRBD1. Germline values: CDR1 MDHEN, CDR2 SYDVKM. The V and J ends lost 4 bases and 4 bases, in that order; junction bases with no gene match: 7. This CDR3 is built from 15 residues. DNA for the CDR3: TGTGCCAGCAGTTCGGGACAGGGGCAATGGTACGAGCAGTACTTC. It is translated as CASSSGQGQWYEQYF. Looking up the rest from reference TRBV28 and TRBJ2-7 gives the full variable domain: DVKVTQSSRYLVKRTGEKVFLECVQDMDHENMFWYRQDPGLGLRLIYFSYDVKMKEKGDIPEGYSVSREKKERFSLILESASTNQTSMYLCASSSGQGQWYEQYFGPGTRLTVT.

A single count supports this clonotype. This chain uses TRBV19 with TRBJ1-2; tentative D call: TRBD1 (5 bases). Trimming pared 1 base from V and 7 bases from J, leaving 16 bases between. CDR1 and CDR2 from the germline V gene are LNHDA and SQIVND (reference sequence). The CDR3 has 15 amino acids. CDR3 sequence: CASSIGGRELIGYTF. In nucleotides, the CDR3 is TGTGCCAGTAGTATAGGGGGACGGGAGTTGATTGGCTACACCTTC.

This clonotype was counted a few times. V gene TRBV3-1 combines with J gene TRBJ1-5; D is uncertain. Trimming removed 0 bases at V and 9 bases at J, with 12 bases between. CDR1 is LGHDT and CDR2 is YNNKEL in the germline V gene (reference sequence). This CDR3 is built from 14 residues. The CDR3 loop is CASSQDAGSGPQHF. CDR3 DNA sequence: TGTGCCAGCAGCCAAGATGCAGGCTCAGGGCCCCAGCATTTT.

The chain couples TRBV7-3 to TRBJ2-1; D possibly corresponds to TRBD2 (6 bases). This CDR3 contains 14 residues. The germline V and J ends were trimmed by 5 bases and 6 bases, with 14 bases remaining between them. In germline, CDR1 is SGHTA, CDR2 FQGTGA. CDR3 bases: TGTGCCAGCAGCCCCTCGGACTACCCCAATGAGCAGTTCTTC. This encodes CASSPSDYPNEQFF. The entire variable domain, with the rest obtained from reference TRBV7-3 and TRBJ2-1, is as follows: GAGVSQTPSNKVTEKGKYVELRCDPISGHTALYWYRQSLGQGPEFLIYFQGTGAADDSGLPNDRFFAVRPEGSVSTLKIQRTERGDSAVYLCASSPSDYPNEQFFGPGTRLTVL.

The rearrangement links TRBV29-1 to TRBJ2-7, with D possibly called TRBD1 or TRBD2 (5 bases each). V lost 6 bases and J lost 6, with 18 bases in between. Germline V gene data show CDR1 as SQVTM and CDR2 as ANQGSEA. The CDR3 runs to 13 residues. CDR3 residues: CSVRPGTYGEQYF. The CDR3 DNA follows: TGCAGCGTCCGTCCCGGGACGTACGGCGAGCAGTACTTC.

Note on this clonotype: A much bigger clone sits one base away, suggesting this may be a read error. The J gene is TRBJ2-3, the V gene TRBV10-3; tentative D call: TRBD1 (6 bases). This CDR3 comprises 13 residues. In germline, CDR1 is ENHRY, CDR2 SYGVKD. The CDR3 reads CASRTESTDTRYF. Here the CDR3 DNA reads TGTGCCTCACGGACAGAGAGCACAGATACGCGGTATTTT.

This clonotype was detected ten times or more. The rearrangement uses TRBV7-3 and TRBJ1-6; D gene ambiguous. Germline assignment: CDR1 SGHTA and CDR2 FQGTGA. The CDR3 loop spans 14 amino acids. Trimming took off 4 bases at V and 8 bases at J, with 12 bases between the two ends. The CDR3 loop is CASSSGGQYSPLHF. CDR3 DNA: TGTGCCAGCAGCTCAGGCGGGCAGTATTCACCCCTCCACTTT.

The V call is TRBV6-1, the J call TRBJ2-7; weak D call: TRBD1 (6 bases). The CDR3 extends over 13 amino acids. The V gene's germline CDR1 is MNHNS and CDR2 SASEGT. The V end was cut by 4 bases, the J end by 3 bases, with 10 bases between. CDR3 loop: CASSVEQGYEQYF. CDR3 DNA sequence: TGTGCCAGCAGTGTGGAACAGGGCTACGAGCAGTACTTC.

This clonotype came up many times. The chain combines TRBV7-6 with TRBJ2-3; D ambiguous. Germline-derived CDR1 and CDR2 are SGHVS and FNYEAQ. CDR3 size: 16 residues. Trimming pared 2 bases from V and 2 bases from J, leaving 14 bases between. The CDR3 here is CASSLSAIEYTDTQYF. The CDR3 DNA reads as TGTGCCAGCAGCTTATCGGCCATCGAATACACAGATACGCAGTATTTT.

The chain recombines TRBV15 with TRBJ2-3; 9 bases are shared with TRBD1. From germline, CDR1 is LNHNV and CDR2 YYDKDF (reference sequence). V was clipped by 10 bases and J by 5 bases; unmatched bases: 13. This CDR3 is 15 amino acids long. CDR3 coding DNA: TGTGCCATCCAAGCCTTACAGGGGGCTCAAGATACGCAGTATTTT. It yields the protein CAIQALQGAQDTQYF.

This clonotype was counted many times. J is TRBJ2-2 and V is TRBV15; possibly TRBD1 for D (5 bases). The V end was cut by 0 bases, the J end by 1 base, with 15 bases between. Germline CDR1 LNHNV, CDR2 YYDKDF (reference sequence). This CDR3 has 18 amino acids. In DNA form, the CDR3 reads TGTGCCACCAGCAGAGATGGGGTGGAACAGGAGAACACCGGGGAGCTGTTTTTT. This encodes CATSRDGVEQENTGELFF.

This clonotype was picked up many times. The chain has TRBV3-1 and TRBJ1-1; D may be TRBD1 (5 bases). Germline V lookup: CDR1 LGHDT, CDR2 YNNKEL (reference sequence). This CDR3 comprises 16 residues. Trimming took off 3 bases at V and 1 base at J, with 15 bases between the two ends. CDR3 DNA sequence: TGTGCCAGCAGCCAGTGGGTCAACGGGGGGAACACTGAAGCTTTCTTT. Its protein is CASSQWVNGGNTEAFF.

The chain combines TRBV28 with TRBJ1-2, with D unclear. This CDR3 has 14 residues. The germline V and J ends were trimmed by 7 bases and 7 bases, with 19 bases remaining between them. CDR1 is MDHEN, CDR2 SYDVKM, per germline. The CDR3 region is CASTPPGVGSGYTF. CDR3 nucleotide sequence: TGTGCCAGCACTCCTCCCGGGGTGGGGAGTGGCTACACCTTC.

This clonotype was counted at least ten times. The rearrangement links TRBV20-1 to TRBJ2-7; TRBD2 agrees at 8 bases. The ends lost 4 bases at V and 5 bases at J; junction bases unmatched: 7. Germline CDR1 and CDR2: DFQATT and SNEGSKA (reference sequence). The CDR3 spans 13 residues. The DNA of the CDR3 is TGCAGTGCTATCAGCGGAGCGGGAGACGAGCAGTACTTC. Protein: CSAISGAGDEQYF.